This TCR beta chain comes out of a study of T cell repertoires in cytomegalovirus infection. Across the study: From public TCR beta signatures came an indication of both CMV infection and matching HLA type. Study observations and caveats: There were HLA-C-restricted CMV-specific TCR beta clonotypes dominating the ex vivo response. Cumulative public TCR beta family frequency identified CMV carriers with the relevant HLA.

Germline V CDR1 and CDR2: DFQATT, SNEGSKA (reference sequence). The V gene end was trimmed by 3 bases and the J gene end by 1 base; junction bases not matched to a gene: 17. The CDR3 length is 19 residues. TCRdb reprocessed the reads with MiXCR, giving one entry per CDR3 protein. The sample holds about 180,000 distinct CDR3 sequences; approximately 15% are singletons and the top ten take roughly a quarter. The sample holds many counts of this clonotype. Its antigen is not known. The source material was PBMCs. This TCR was recovered from a human donor in good health (CMV status not recorded). Some clones in this sample may be carry-over from other donors' samples. This chain connects TRBV20-1 to TRBJ2-5, with 10 nucleotides matching TRBD2. This chain's CDR3 is CSASSAGASGSIFQETQYF. The DNA for the CDR3 is TGCAGTGCTAGCTCCGCGGGGGCTAGCGGGAGTATCTTCCAAGAGACCCAGTACTTC.